These T cell receptor beta chains were read from a single sample in a study of T cell responses to AZD1222 COVID-19 vaccine. TCRdb's copy holds only in-frame clones and misses some; the assay was immunoSEQ multiplex PCR. Of tens of thousands of clones listed, about 92% are singletons. The sample consisted of peripheral blood, taken 28 days after the second AZD1222 dose. These receptor sequences come from an adult who received the AZD1222 COVID-19 vaccine. Both conserved end residues are part of each CDR3. The D gene is left open where the match is weak. Expanded clones are given a class, and other clones once, few, many or no size at all.

v_gene	j_gene	abundance	d_gene	CDR3nt	CDR3aa
TRBV6-5	TRBJ1-2	-	-	TGTGCCAGCAGTTACGCGGGGGAGAATATGAACTATGGCTACACCTTC	CASSYAGENMNYGYTF
TRBV2	TRBJ2-7	-	TRBD1	TGTGCCAGCACCCACGGACAGGGGATCCACGAGCAGTACTTC	CASTHGQGIHEQYF
TRBV6-1	TRBJ2-5	-	TRBD2	TGTGCCAGCAGTGGCGGGACTAGCGGGGGGGGAGAGACCCAGTACTTC	CASSGGTSGGGETQYF
TRBV6-1	TRBJ1-6	-	-	TGTGCCAGCAGTGAAGCGTTTCTATCAGGTATGGGGACTCTGATGCCACCCCTCCACTTT	CASSEAFLSGMGTLMPPLHF
TRBV27	TRBJ1-2	-	TRBD1	TGTGCCAGCAGTTCCCGGGACAGGGGGCGTAACTATGGCTACACCTTC	CASSSRDRGRNYGYTF
TRBV30	TRBJ2-7	-	-	TGTGCCTGGAGTGCCCCAGGGGTGGGGCTCTACGAGCAGTACTTC	CAWSAPGVGLYEQYF
TRBV9	TRBJ2-2	-	-	TGTGCCAGCAGCGTAGTAGGGGGGCCTTTTCCCGGGGAGCTGTTTTTT	CASSVVGGPFPGELFF
TRBV19	TRBJ1-1	-	-	TGTGCCAGTAGTATCTCCCTGAACACTGAAGCTTTCTTT	CASSISLNTEAFF
TRBV19	TRBJ1-6	-	TRBD1	TGTGCCAGCTCCGGGACAGTTGAATTCTTTCTGGGTTCACCCCTCCACTTT	CASSGTVEFFLGSPLHF
TRBV12-3/TRBV12-4	TRBJ1-2	-	TRBD1	TGTGCCAGCAGTGCGACAGGGAACTATGGCTACACCTTC	CASSATGNYGYTF
TRBV19	TRBJ1-3	-	-	TGTGCCAGTAGTATTTTTGGGGTACCTACAGGGAGTCCTGGAAACACCATATATTTT	CASSIFGVPTGSPGNTIYF
TRBV19	TRBJ1-5	once	-	TGTGCCAGTAGTCTTCGTGCAGGCGGGAACAATCAGCCCCAGCATTTT	CASSLRAGGNNQPQHF
TRBV12-3/TRBV12-4	TRBJ1-2	few	-	TGTGCCAGCAGTTTCGGGGTACTCTCTGGCTACACCTTC	CASSFGVLSGYTF
TRBV10-2	TRBJ2-7	-	TRBD2	TGCGCCAGCAGCGGGAGGGTACCCGACGAGCAGTACTTC	CASSGRVPDEQYF
TRBV9	TRBJ1-3	-	-	TGTGCCAGCAGCGAGACAGTCTCTGGAAACACCATATATTTT	CASSETVSGNTIYF
TRBV5-6	TRBJ2-3	-	TRBD1	TGTGCCAGCAACGACAGGGCCGCAGATACGCAGTATTTT	CASNDRAADTQYF
TRBV9	TRBJ2-7	-	-	TGTGCCAGCAGCGTGGGAGACGGTGACTCCTACGAGCAGTACTTC	CASSVGDGDSYEQYF
TRBV7-2	TRBJ2-3	-	TRBD2	TGTGCCAGCAGCTCGGCGGGGGGCGGAGGTACGCAGTATTTT	CASSSAGGGGTQYF
TRBV13	TRBJ1-5	-	TRBD1	TGTGCCAGCAGCTTATCGTCGGCAGGGGGATATCAGCCCCAGCATTTT	CASSLSSAGGYQPQHF
TRBV19	TRBJ1-6	-	TRBD1	TGTGCCAGTAGCTCCGGGACAGGGAGCTCACCCCTCCACTTT	CASSSGTGSSPLHF
TRBV6-5	TRBJ1-6	-	-	TGTGCCAGCAGTTCCCTCTCCCGCCCACCCAGGTCACCCCTCCACTTT	CASSSLSRPPRSPLHF
TRBV5-1	TRBJ2-3	-	-	TGCGCCAGCAGCTTGGTGTTCAGCGGCACAGATACGCAGTATTTT	CASSLVFSGTDTQYF
TRBV6-5	TRBJ1-6	-	TRBD1	TGTGCCAGCAGTCGAGGGGGGCAGGGGGATTCACCCCTCCACTTT	CASSRGGQGDSPLHF
TRBV19	TRBJ1-1	-	TRBD1	TGTGCCAGTAGAAAGGGACAGGGGATGTGGAACACTGAAGCTTTCTTT	CASRKGQGMWNTEAFF
TRBV3-1/TRBV3-2	TRBJ2-1	-	-	TGTGCCAGCAGCCAATCCGATGGACTTACCTACAATGAGCAGTTCTTC	CASSQSDGLTYNEQFF
TRBV3-1/TRBV3-2	TRBJ1-2	-	-	TGTGCCAGCAGCCCCATACAGGGCCAGGGGTATGGCTACACCTTC	CASSPIQGQGYGYTF
TRBV7-9	TRBJ1-1	-	TRBD1	TGTGCCAGCAGACCCACAGGGGGCGCGGTTGGGAACACTGAAGCTTTCTTT	CASRPTGGAVGNTEAFF
TRBV13	TRBJ2-7	once	-	TGTGCCAGCAGCATCTTTTACGAGCAGTACTTC	CASSIFYEQYF
TRBV27	TRBJ1-5	-	-	TGTGCCAGCAGTTATGACAGGAATCAGCCCCAGCATTTT	CASSYDRNQPQHF
TRBV6-5	TRBJ2-2	-	-	TGTGCCAGCAGCCTTCGGACGAACACCGGGGAGCTGTTTTTT	CASSLRTNTGELFF
TRBV5-6	TRBJ1-5	-	-	TGTGCCAGCAGCTTCCGAGGTGGTCAGCCCCAGCATTTT	CASSFRGGQPQHF